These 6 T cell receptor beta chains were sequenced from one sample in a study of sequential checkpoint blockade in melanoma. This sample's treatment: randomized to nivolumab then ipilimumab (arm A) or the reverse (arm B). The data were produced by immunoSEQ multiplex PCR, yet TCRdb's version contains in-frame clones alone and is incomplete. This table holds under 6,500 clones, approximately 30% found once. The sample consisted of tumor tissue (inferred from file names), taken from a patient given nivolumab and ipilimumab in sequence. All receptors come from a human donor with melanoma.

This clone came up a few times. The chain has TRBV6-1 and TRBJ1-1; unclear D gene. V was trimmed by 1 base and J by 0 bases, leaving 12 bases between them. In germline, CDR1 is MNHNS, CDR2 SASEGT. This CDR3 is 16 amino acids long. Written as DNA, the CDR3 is TGTGCCAGCAGTGAAGTTAGGGTAGTTATGAACACTGAAGCTTTCTTT. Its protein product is CASSEVRVVMNTEAFF.

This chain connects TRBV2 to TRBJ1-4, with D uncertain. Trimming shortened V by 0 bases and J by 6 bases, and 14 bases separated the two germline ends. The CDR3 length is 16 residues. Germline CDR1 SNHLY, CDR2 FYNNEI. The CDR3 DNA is TGTGCCAGCAGTGAAGCCCTACTTACCAATCATGAAAAACTGTTTTTT. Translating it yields CASSEALLTNHEKLFF.

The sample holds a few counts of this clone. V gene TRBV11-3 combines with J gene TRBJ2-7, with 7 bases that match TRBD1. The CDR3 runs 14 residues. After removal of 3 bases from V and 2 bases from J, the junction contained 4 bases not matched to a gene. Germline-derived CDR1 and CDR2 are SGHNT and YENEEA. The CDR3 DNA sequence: TGTGCCAGCAGCTTTACAGGGGTTCCCTACGAGCAGTACTTC. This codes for CASSFTGVPYEQYF.

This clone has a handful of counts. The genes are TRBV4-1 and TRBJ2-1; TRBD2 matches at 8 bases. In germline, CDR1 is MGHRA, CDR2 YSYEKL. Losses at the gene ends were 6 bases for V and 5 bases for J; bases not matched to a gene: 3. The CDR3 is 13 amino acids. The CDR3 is CASSRAGDNEQFF. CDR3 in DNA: TGCGCCAGCAGTCGAGCGGGGGACAATGAGCAGTTCTTC.

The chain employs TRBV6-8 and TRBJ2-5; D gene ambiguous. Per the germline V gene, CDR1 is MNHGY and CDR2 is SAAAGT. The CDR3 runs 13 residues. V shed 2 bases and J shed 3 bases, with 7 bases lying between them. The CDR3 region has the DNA TGTGCCAGCAGTTACGGGCCCGAAGAGACCCAGTACTTC. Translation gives CASSYGPEETQYF.

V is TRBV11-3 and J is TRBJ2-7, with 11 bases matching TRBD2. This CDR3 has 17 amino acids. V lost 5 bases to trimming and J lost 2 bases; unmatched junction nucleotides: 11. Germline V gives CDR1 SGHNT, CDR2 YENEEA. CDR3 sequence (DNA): TGTGCCAGCAGCATGGTGGTAGCGGGGGGGACTACCTACGAGCAGTACTTC. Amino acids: CASSMVVAGGTTYEQYF. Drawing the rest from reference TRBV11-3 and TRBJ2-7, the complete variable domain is EAGVVQSPRYKIIEKKQPVAFWCNPISGHNTLYWYLQNLGQGPELLIRYENEEAVDDSQLPKDRFSAERLKGVDSTLKIQPAELGDSAVYLCASSMVVAGGTTYEQYFGPGTRLTVT.